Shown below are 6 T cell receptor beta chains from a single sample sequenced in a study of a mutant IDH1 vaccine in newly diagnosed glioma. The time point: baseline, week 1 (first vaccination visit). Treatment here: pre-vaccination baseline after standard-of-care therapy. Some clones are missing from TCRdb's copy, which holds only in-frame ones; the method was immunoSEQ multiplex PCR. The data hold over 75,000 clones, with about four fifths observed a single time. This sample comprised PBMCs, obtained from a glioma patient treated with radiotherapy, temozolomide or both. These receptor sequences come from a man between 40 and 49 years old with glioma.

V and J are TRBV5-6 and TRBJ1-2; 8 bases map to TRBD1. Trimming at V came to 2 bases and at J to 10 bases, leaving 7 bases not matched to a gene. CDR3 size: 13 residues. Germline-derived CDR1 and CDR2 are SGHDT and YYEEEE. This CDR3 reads CASSFAGQDIYTF. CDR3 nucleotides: TGTGCCAGCAGCTTTGCGGGACAGGACATCTACACCTTC.

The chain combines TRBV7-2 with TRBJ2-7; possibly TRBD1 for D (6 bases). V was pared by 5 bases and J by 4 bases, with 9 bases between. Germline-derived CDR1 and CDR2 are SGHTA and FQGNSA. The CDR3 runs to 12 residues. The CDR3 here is CASSIRGYEQYF. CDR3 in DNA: TGTGCCAGCAGCATAAGGGGGTACGAGCAGTACTTC.

The CDR3: CASSAGQGSFYEQYF. The DNA for the CDR3 is TGTGCCAGCAGCGCCGGACAGGGATCCTTCTACGAGCAGTACTTC. This chain joins TRBV9 and TRBJ2-7; 8 nucleotides match TRBD1. Looked up from germline, CDR1 is SGDLS and CDR2 is YYNGEE. The junction had 8 bases not matched to a gene; V was cut back by 3 bases and J by 3 bases. The CDR3 is made up of 15 amino acids.

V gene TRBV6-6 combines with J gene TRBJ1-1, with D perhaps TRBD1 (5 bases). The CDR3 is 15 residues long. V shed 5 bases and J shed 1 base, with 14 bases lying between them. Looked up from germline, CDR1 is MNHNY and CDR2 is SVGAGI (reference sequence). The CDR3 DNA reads TGTGCCAGCAGTCACAGGACGGTCGGGAACACTGAAGCTTTCTTT. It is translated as CASSHRTVGNTEAFF.

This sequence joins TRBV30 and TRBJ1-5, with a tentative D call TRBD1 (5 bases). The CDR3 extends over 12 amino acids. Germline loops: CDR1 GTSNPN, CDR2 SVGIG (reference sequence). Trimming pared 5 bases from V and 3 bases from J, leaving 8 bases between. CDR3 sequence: CAWGQDNQPQHF. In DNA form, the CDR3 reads TGTGCCTGGGGACAAGACAATCAGCCCCAGCATTTT. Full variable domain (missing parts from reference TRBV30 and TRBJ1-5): SQTIHQWPATLVQPVGSPLSLECTVEGTSNPNLYWYRQAAGRGLQLLFYSVGIGQISSEVPQNLSASRPQDRQFILSSKKLLLSDSGFYLCAWGQDNQPQHFGDGTRLSIL.

CDR3: CASSDSYEQYF. The CDR3 DNA reads as TGTGCCAGCAGCGACTCCTACGAGCAGTACTTC. The chain carries TRBV7-6 and TRBJ2-7; D is unresolved. The germline V gene encodes CDR1 SGHVS and CDR2 FNYEAQ. This CDR3 is built from 11 residues. Trimming removed 5 bases at V and 0 bases at J, with 2 bases between.